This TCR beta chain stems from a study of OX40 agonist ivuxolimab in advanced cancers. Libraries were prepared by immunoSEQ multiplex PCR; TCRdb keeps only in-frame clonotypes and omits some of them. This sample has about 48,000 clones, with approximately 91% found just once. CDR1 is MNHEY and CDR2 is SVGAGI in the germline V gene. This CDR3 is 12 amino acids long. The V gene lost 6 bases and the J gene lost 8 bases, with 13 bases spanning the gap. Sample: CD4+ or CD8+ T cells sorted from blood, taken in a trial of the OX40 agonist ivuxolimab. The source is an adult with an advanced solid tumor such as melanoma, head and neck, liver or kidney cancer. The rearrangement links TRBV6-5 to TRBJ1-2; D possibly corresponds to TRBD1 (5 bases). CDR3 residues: CASSEGRTGYTF. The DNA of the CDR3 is TGTGCCAGCAGCGAGGGGAGAACAGGCTACACCTTC.